A selection of T cell receptor beta chains follows, all from one sample in a study of human T cells and chemical hapten exposure. TCRdb re-called the RACE reads with MiXCR, one entry per CDR3 protein. Of 65,000 to 85,000 distinct CDR3 sequences listed, over 9% were seen once; the top ten hold about 1.4%. Source: whole blood, taken in connection with sensitization to the hapten diphenylcyclopropenone (DPC). These receptors came from a woman aged 50 to 60 with alopecia areata. Some clones in this sample may be carry-over from other donors' samples. CDR3s include the opening cysteine and the closing phenylalanine or tryptophan. D genes are given only for firm matches. Some rows have no size entry. The others give once, few or many, or a class for an expanded clone.

V gene: TRBV2; D gene: NA; clone size: NA; J gene: TRBJ2-7; CDR3 DNA: TGTGCCAGTTCCAGTAGCGTTAGCTCCTACGAGCAGTACTTC; CDR3 protein: CASSSSVSSYEQYF
V gene: TRBV11-3; D gene: NA; clone size: NA; J gene: TRBJ2-2; CDR3 DNA: TGTGCCAGCAGCTCCCGGGCCGGGGAGCTGTTTTTT; CDR3 protein: CASSSRAGELFF
V gene: TRBV6-1; D gene: NA; clone size: NA; J gene: TRBJ2-7; CDR3 DNA: TGTGCCAGCAACGGCCCACCCTCCAGAGCTAGCTACGAGCAGTACTTC; CDR3 protein: CASNGPPSRASYEQYF
V gene: TRBV9; D gene: NA; clone size: many; J gene: TRBJ2-6; CDR3 DNA: TGTGCCACCAGCCCGTTTGACGCGAGCTCTGGGGCCAACGTCCTGACTTTC; CDR3 protein: CATSPFDASSGANVLTF
V gene: TRBV11-2; D gene: NA; clone size: NA; J gene: TRBJ1-1; CDR3 DNA: TGTGCCAGCAGCTTAGTCAGTGAAGCTTTCTTT; CDR3 protein: CASSLVSEAFF
V gene: TRBV6-2/TRBV6-3; D gene: TRBD1; clone size: NA; J gene: TRBJ1-5; CDR3 DNA: TGTGCCAGCAGTTACACCGGGACAGGCTCCCCTCGGGGGCCCCAGCATTTT; CDR3 protein: CASSYTGTGSPRGPQHF
V gene: TRBV11-2; D gene: NA; clone size: few; J gene: TRBJ2-5; CDR3 DNA: TGTGCCAGCAGCTTAGTGTACGAGACCCAGTACTTC; CDR3 protein: CASSLVYETQYF
V gene: TRBV24-1; D gene: NA; clone size: NA; J gene: TRBJ2-3; CDR3 DNA: TGTGCCACCAGAGCCAGGGGGGGGACAGATACGCAGTATTTT; CDR3 protein: CATRARGGTDTQYF
V gene: TRBV3-1; D gene: NA; clone size: many; J gene: TRBJ2-1; CDR3 DNA: TGTGCCAGCAGCCAAGATTTGGGGGGAACCTACAATGAGCAGTTCTTC; CDR3 protein: CASSQDLGGTYNEQFF
V gene: TRBV28; D gene: TRBD1; clone size: NA; J gene: TRBJ1-6; CDR3 DNA: TGTGCCAGCAACAGGGGTTCACCCCTCCACTTT; CDR3 protein: CASNRGSPLHF
V gene: TRBV28; D gene: TRBD1; clone size: few; J gene: TRBJ1-5; CDR3 DNA: TGTGCCAGCAGTCCCCAGGGAAGGGGGCGAGATCAGCCCCAGCATTTT; CDR3 protein: CASSPQGRGRDQPQHF
V gene: TRBV6-5; D gene: TRBD2; clone size: few; J gene: TRBJ2-3; CDR3 DNA: TGTGCCAGCAATCCTAGCGGGAGGGCCAGATCAGATACGCAGTATTTT; CDR3 protein: CASNPSGRARSDTQYF
V gene: TRBV9; D gene: TRBD2; clone size: many; J gene: TRBJ2-3; CDR3 DNA: TGTGCCAGCAGCGATCTAGCGGGAGCCGCAGATACGCAGTATTTT; CDR3 protein: CASSDLAGAADTQYF
V gene: TRBV5-1; D gene: NA; clone size: NA; J gene: TRBJ2-1; CDR3 DNA: TGCGCCAGCAGCCGGGACTTCAATGAGCAGTTCTTC; CDR3 protein: CASSRDFNEQFF
V gene: TRBV12-3/TRBV12-4; D gene: NA; clone size: few; J gene: TRBJ2-1; CDR3 DNA: TGTGCCAGCAGCCTTACTGTAGGGGATGAGCAGTTCTTC; CDR3 protein: CASSLTVGDEQFF
V gene: TRBV27; D gene: TRBD1; clone size: NA; J gene: TRBJ1-1; CDR3 DNA: TGTGCCAGCAGTTCGGGACAGGGGTTTAGAAACACTGAAGCTTTCTTT; CDR3 protein: CASSSGQGFRNTEAFF
V gene: TRBV11-2; D gene: TRBD2; clone size: NA; J gene: TRBJ2-4; CDR3 DNA: TGTGCCAGCAGCTTAGATTACGCCCGGGTTGCTAGCGGGAGGATAGACATTCAGTACTTC; CDR3 protein: CASSLDYARVASGRIDIQYF